These T cell receptor beta chains were read from a single sample in a study of CD8+CD57+ T cells in acquired aplastic anemia. TCRdb itself ran the reads through MiXCR, one entry per CDR3 protein. The sample comprises around 430,000 distinct CDR3 sequences, less than 35% of which are singletons, and roughly 0.89% rests with the top ten. The material sequenced was sorted CD4+, CD8+, or CD8+CD57+ T cells (not recorded which) from PBMCs. Receptors originate from a human donor with aplastic anemia. Each CDR3 is given with its conserved first and last residue. The D gene is left open where the match is weak. The size of a clone is reported for some rows only, either as once, few or many, or as a class for expanded clones.

V gene: TRBV20-1
CDR3 length: 15
J gene: TRBJ1-2
D gene: TRBD1
clone size: many
CDR3 protein: CSASEGDRGIYGYTF
CDR3 DNA: TGCAGTGCTAGTGAAGGGGACAGGGGGATCTATGGCTACACCTTC

V gene: TRBV19
CDR3 length: 15
J gene: TRBJ1-2
D gene: TRBD1
clone size: many
CDR3 protein: CASSRGQGLGSGYTF
CDR3 DNA: TGTGCCAGTAGCAGGGGACAGGGTTTAGGCAGTGGCTACACCTTC

V gene: TRBV29-1
CDR3 length: 13
J gene: TRBJ1-2
D gene: -
clone size: many
CDR3 protein: CSALSTGSYGYTF
CDR3 DNA: TGCAGCGCCCTGTCCACAGGGAGCTATGGCTACACCTTC

V gene: TRBV7-2
CDR3 length: 14
J gene: TRBJ2-7
D gene: -
clone size: few
CDR3 protein: CASSLRGPSGEQYF
CDR3 DNA: TGTGCCAGCAGCTTACGGGGGCCTTCCGGGGAGCAGTACTTC

V gene: TRBV10-1
CDR3 length: 15
J gene: TRBJ2-2
D gene: -
clone size: many
CDR3 protein: CASSESTGSTGELFF
CDR3 DNA: TGCGCCAGCAGTGAGTCGACGGGGAGCACCGGGGAGCTGTTTTTT

V gene: TRBV25-1
CDR3 length: 15
J gene: TRBJ1-5
D gene: TRBD1
clone size: many
CDR3 protein: CASSESGQGGQPQHF
CDR3 DNA: TGTGCCAGCAGTGAATCCGGACAGGGGGGACAGCCCCAGCATTTT

V gene: TRBV19
CDR3 length: 13
J gene: TRBJ1-5
D gene: -
clone size: many
CDR3 protein: CATKRFENQPQHF
CDR3 DNA: TGTGCCACCAAGCGATTCGAAAATCAGCCCCAGCATTTT

V gene: TRBV27
CDR3 length: 16
J gene: TRBJ1-6
D gene: -
clone size: -
CDR3 protein: CASSPNRGTDNSPLHF
CDR3 DNA: TGTGCCAGCAGTCCGAATAGAGGGACGGACAATTCACCCCTCCACTTT

V gene: TRBV6-5
CDR3 length: 15
J gene: TRBJ2-5
D gene: TRBD1
clone size: few
CDR3 protein: CASSYEEGQQETQYF
CDR3 DNA: TGTGCCAGCAGTTACGAAGAGGGACAGCAAGAGACCCAGTACTTC

V gene: TRBV25-1
CDR3 length: 14
J gene: TRBJ1-1
D gene: -
clone size: -
CDR3 protein: CASSSTGLRTEAFF
CDR3 DNA: TGTGCCAGCAGTTCTACCGGGTTGCGCACTGAAGCTTTCTTT

V gene: TRBV7-9
CDR3 length: 15
J gene: TRBJ1-2
D gene: TRBD1
clone size: -
CDR3 protein: CASSLGTGPFYGYTF
CDR3 DNA: TGTGCCAGCAGCCTGGGGACAGGGCCATTCTATGGCTACACCTTC

V gene: TRBV7-2
CDR3 length: 16
J gene: TRBJ1-2
D gene: -
clone size: many
CDR3 protein: CASSLAAVRTNYGYTF
CDR3 DNA: TGTGCCAGCAGCTTAGCTGCCGTCAGGACTAACTATGGCTACACCTTC

V gene: TRBV5-1
CDR3 length: 14
J gene: TRBJ1-1
D gene: -
clone size: -
CDR3 protein: CASAGTSMNTEAFF
CDR3 DNA: TGCGCCAGCGCTGGGACCTCCATGAACACTGAAGCTTTCTTT

V gene: TRBV7-9
CDR3 length: 13
J gene: TRBJ1-4
D gene: -
clone size: -
CDR3 protein: CASSFGVNEKLFF
CDR3 DNA: TGTGCCAGCAGCTTCGGAGTAAATGAAAAACTGTTTTTT

V gene: TRBV11-2
CDR3 length: 16
J gene: TRBJ1-2
D gene: -
clone size: many
CDR3 protein: CASSSRAIAPYRGYTF
CDR3 DNA: TGTGCCAGCAGCTCCCGGGCCATCGCTCCCTACCGCGGCTACACCTTC

V gene: TRBV19
CDR3 length: 15
J gene: TRBJ2-1
D gene: -
clone size: few
CDR3 protein: CASSETGSSYNEQFF
CDR3 DNA: TGTGCCAGTAGTGAGACAGGCAGCTCCTACAATGAGCAGTTCTTC

V gene: TRBV3-1
CDR3 length: 15
J gene: TRBJ2-7
D gene: TRBD1
clone size: -
CDR3 protein: CASSQAGTGGNEQYF
CDR3 DNA: TGTGCCAGCAGCCAAGCCGGGACAGGGGGCAACGAGCAGTACTTC

V gene: TRBV2
CDR3 length: 14
J gene: TRBJ1-2
D gene: -
clone size: many
CDR3 protein: CASSELAPGYGYTF
CDR3 DNA: TGTGCCAGCAGTGAATTGGCTCCGGGGTATGGCTACACCTTC

V gene: TRBV30
CDR3 length: 12
J gene: TRBJ2-7
D gene: -
clone size: -
CDR3 protein: CAWSVLSYEQYF
CDR3 DNA: TGTGCCTGGAGTGTCCTCTCGTACGAGCAGTACTTC

V gene: TRBV5-1
CDR3 length: 12
J gene: TRBJ1-1
D gene: -
clone size: few
CDR3 protein: CASSLNEGEAFF
CDR3 DNA: TGCGCCAGCAGCTTGAACGAGGGTGAAGCTTTCTTT

V gene: TRBV7-9
CDR3 length: 14
J gene: TRBJ1-2
D gene: -
clone size: few
CDR3 protein: CASSVGCSGAGYTF
CDR3 DNA: TGTGCCAGCAGCGTAGGGTGTTCAGGGGCTGGCTACACCTTC

V gene: TRBV19
CDR3 length: 14
J gene: TRBJ1-5
D gene: TRBD1
clone size: many
CDR3 protein: CASSVTGVDQPQHF
CDR3 DNA: TGTGCCAGTAGTGTGACAGGGGTGGATCAGCCCCAGCATTTT

V gene: TRBV5-4
CDR3 length: 13
J gene: TRBJ2-3
D gene: TRBD1
clone size: few
CDR3 protein: CASSLDRDGAQYF
CDR3 DNA: TGTGCCAGCAGCCTGGACAGGGACGGAGCGCAGTATTTT

V gene: TRBV12-3/TRBV12-4
CDR3 length: 17
J gene: TRBJ1-2
D gene: -
clone size: few
CDR3 protein: CASSSSEGGTRNYGYTF
CDR3 DNA: TGTGCCAGCAGTTCCTCAGAGGGGGGTACTAGGAACTATGGCTACACCTTC

V gene: TRBV24-1
CDR3 length: 15
J gene: TRBJ1-2
D gene: -
clone size: -
CDR3 protein: CATSDSKGRRYGYTF
CDR3 DNA: TGTGCCACCAGTGATTCCAAGGGGCGTCGCTATGGCTACACCTTC